This T cell receptor beta chain was sequenced in a study of response to subunit inactivated influenza vaccine. Overall study results and limits: After each seasonal influenza vaccination, few new T cells are recruited, the authors suggested.

The trim removed 7 bases at V and 5 bases at J, leaving 7 bases unmatched. CDR1 and CDR2 from the germline V gene are SGHTA and FQGNSA. The CDR3 consists of 14 residues. Notes on this clonotype: Its cognate antigen is unknown.

TCRdb re-derived calls from the RT-PCR reads in MiXCR, one entry per CDR3 protein. The sample consists of under 950,000 distinct CDR3 sequences, 21% of them appearing once. The sequenced sample was PBMCs from blood, obtained more than 4 days after vaccination. This TCR was sampled from a man aged 50-60 years who received an inactivated influenza vaccine. The V call is TRBV7-2, the J call TRBJ2-2, with 7 bases matching TRBD2. CDR3 region: CASTRTSTTGELFF. In DNA, the CDR3 is TGTGCCAGCACCCGGACTAGTACTACCGGGGAGCTGTTTTTT.